This is a list of T cell receptor beta chains from one sample in a study of blood T cell repertoires in COVID-19. Sequenced by immunoSEQ multiplex PCR; TCRdb stores in-frame clones only, minus some. Of roughly 120,000 clones in the sample, approximately 84% are singletons; the top ten hold about 7%. The sequenced sample consisted of peripheral blood. These receptors all come from a woman aged 45-60 years with acute or convalescent COVID-19. The CDR3 runs from the conserved cysteine through the conserved F or W. D genes are given only for firm matches. Size is stated for part of the rows, as once, few or many counts, or as a class when the clone is expanded.

V	J	D	size	CDR3	DNA
TRBV12-3/TRBV12-4	TRBJ1-2	NA	NA	CASSKETYDGYTF	TGTGCCAGCAGTAAAGAAACATACGATGGCTACACCTTC
TRBV7-9	TRBJ2-3	NA	once	CASSYPSSWGHHTDTQYF	TGTGCCAGCAGCTACCCTAGCTCGTGGGGACACCACACAGATACGCAGTATTTT
TRBV2	TRBJ2-2	TRBD2	NA	CASRTSRNTGELFF	TGTGCCAGCCGGACTAGCCGGAACACCGGGGAGCTGTTTTTT
TRBV5-6	TRBJ2-1	NA	once	CASSSRDSKFF	TGTGCCAGCAGCTCTCGCGACTCAAAGTTCTTC
TRBV18	TRBJ1-5	NA	NA	CASSPPGVGTRYQPQHF	TGTGCCAGCTCACCACCAGGAGTAGGGACACGTTATCAGCCCCAGCATTTT
TRBV5-1	TRBJ1-2	TRBD1	few	CASSLAGQQALYGYTF	TGCGCCAGCAGCTTGGCGGGACAGCAAGCCCTCTATGGCTACACCTTC
TRBV6-6	TRBJ2-7	NA	NA	CASSYQGSYEQYF	TGTGCCAGCAGTTACCAGGGATCCTACGAGCAGTACTTC
TRBV19	TRBJ1-1	NA	NA	CASSIAGVAGTEAFF	TGTGCCAGTAGTATTGCCGGGGTGGCGGGCACTGAAGCTTTCTTT
TRBV28	TRBJ1-6	TRBD1	NA	CASSLWGTANNSPLHF	TGTGCCAGCAGTTTATGGGGGACAGCTAATAATTCACCCCTCCACTTT
TRBV6-5	TRBJ1-4	TRBD1	once	CASRNLDRGNEKLFF	TGTGCCAGCCGGAACCTTGACAGGGGAAATGAAAAACTGTTTTTT
TRBV6-5	TRBJ1-6	NA	NA	CASIPTGAYNSPLHF	TGTGCCAGCATCCCGACAGGAGCATATAATTCACCCCTCCACTTT
TRBV6-5	TRBJ2-3	TRBD1	few	CASPRDRATDTQYF	TGTGCCAGCCCCCGGGACAGGGCTACAGATACGCAGTATTTT
TRBV12-5	TRBJ1-4	NA	once	CASGTGTPYNEKLFF	TGTGCTAGTGGTACGGGGACACCCTATAATGAAAAACTGTTTTTT
TRBV6-5	TRBJ1-4	TRBD1	NA	CASSYWDRGGEKLFF	TGTGCCAGCAGTTACTGGGACAGGGGGGGTGAAAAACTGTTTTTT